A selection of T cell receptor beta chains follows, all from one sample in a study of Graves' ophthalmopathy and Graves' hyperthyroidism. MiXCR was run by TCRdb on the multiplex PCR reads, yielding one entry per CDR3 protein. The sample records hundreds of thousands of distinct CDR3 sequences, about 15% being singletons. Sequencing was carried out using blood. The receptors derive from a woman aged 30 to 39 with Graves' ophthalmopathy. Each CDR3 is given with its conserved first and last residue.

TRBV2,TRBJ2-7,CASSEALPFTEQYF
TRBV6-1,TRBJ1-1,CASIEGTLNTEAFF
TRBV24-1,TRBJ1-1,CATRSPAGEAFF
TRBV28,TRBJ1-2,CASSLRTALYGYTF
TRBV15,TRBJ2-5,CATSESSVETQYF
TRBV20-1,TRBJ2-3,CSAPGTSGRDTQYF
TRBV28,TRBJ2-2,CASSLSVTSGGNTGELFF
TRBV27,TRBJ2-7,CASSSAGSGSYEQYF
TRBV29-1,TRBJ2-5,CSVEGQGTGETQYF
TRBV6-1,TRBJ2-5,CASSPRTTWQETQYF
TRBV10-3,TRBJ1-3,CANTRAEASNSGNTIYF
TRBV27,TRBJ1-1,CASSSSRVGNTEAFF
TRBV20-1,TRBJ1-5,CSAMLGSDNQPQHF
TRBV28,TRBJ2-2,CASSFGQQNTGELFF
TRBV28,TRBJ2-7,CASSLATEGGPAYWYEQYF
TRBV5-6,TRBJ2-7,CASSLEGEPIYEQYF
TRBV2,TRBJ2-5,CASSWGIQETQYF
TRBV27,TRBJ1-1,CASARQGNLMNTEAFF
TRBV4-1,TRBJ1-1,CASSQRGQGREKNTEAFF
TRBV19,TRBJ1-5,CASSGTGAQPQHF
TRBV20-1,TRBJ2-5,CSAIAGGGETQYF
TRBV28,TRBJ1-5,CASSFPPGNNQPQHF
TRBV2,TRBJ2-7,CASSQTSSFSEQYF
TRBV20-1,TRBJ2-7,CSAKQGPAYEQYF
TRBV5-1,TRBJ2-7,CASSFSTGGGEYF
TRBV5-1,TRBJ2-2,CASSLKGVGRGNTGELFF
TRBV12-5,TRBJ1-1,CASGPFVDTEAFF
TRBV28,TRBJ2-7,CASSSPLGGQDQPGEQYF
TRBV18,TRBJ1-2,CASSPAVNFYGYTF
TRBV19,TRBJ2-2,CASSIQGGETGELFF
TRBV11-2,TRBJ2-2,CASSSQGFGTGELFF
TRBV3-1,TRBJ1-1,CASGFNRRNTEAFF